This T cell receptor (beta chain) was documented in a study of memory CD4+ T cells and cytomegalovirus serostatus. Sequencing was performed with immunoSEQ multiplex PCR; in TCRdb, only in-frame clones are kept and a portion is missing. Of over 35,000 clones in the sample, 78% were seen once. V was clipped by 0 bases and J by 3 bases, with 0 bases between them. The germline gives CDR1 SGHTA, CDR2 FQGTGA. This CDR3 contains 13 residues. Single viable CD3+CD4+CD8-CD45RO+ cells were sorted as the memory CD4+ T cells. This chain uses TRBV7-3 with TRBJ2-6; D gene unclear. This TCR was sampled from an adult in good health and CMV-seronegative. Input material: memory CD4+ T cells from blood. CDR3 residues: CASSLTGANVLTF. The CDR3 DNA follows: TGTGCCAGCAGCTTAACTGGGGCCAACGTCCTGACTTTC.